Presented here are 17 T cell receptor beta chains from one specimen sequenced in a study of blood T cell repertoires in COVID-19. Measured with immunoSEQ multiplex PCR; TCRdb has only the in-frame clones, and not every one. The data hold under 300,000 clones, with 83% observed a single time. The source material was peripheral blood. The receptors here all came from a human donor in a cohort sampled during active COVID-19.

The chain recombines TRBV5-4 with TRBJ2-3, with D possibly matching TRBD1 (5 bases). V dropped 5 bases and J dropped 4 bases, with 17 bases sitting between them. Germline CDR1 is SGHNT and CDR2 is YYREEE (reference sequence). This CDR3 has 15 amino acids. CDR3 sequence: CASRPEAGKPDTQYF. CDR3 nucleotide sequence: TGTGCCAGCAGGCCCGAGGCAGGGAAACCAGATACGCAGTATTTT.

The V and J genes are TRBV4-1 and TRBJ2-1; a possible D gene is TRBD2 (5 bases). V was clipped by 0 bases and J by 7 bases, with 13 bases between them. Germline lookup yields CDR1 MGHRA and CDR2 YSYEKL. The CDR3 extends over 15 amino acids. CDR3 coding DNA: TGCGCCAGCAGCCAAGATCTCGGGAAGAGGAATGAGCAGTTCTTC. Its translation: CASSQDLGKRNEQFF.

J is TRBJ2-5 and V is TRBV5-1; TRBD1 might be the D (6 bases). Germline values: CDR1 SGHRS, CDR2 YFSETQ. V shed 0 bases and J shed 7 bases, with 16 bases lying between them. The CDR3 has 15 amino acids. This CDR3 is CASSLVERGIGTQYF. CDR3 bases: TGCGCCAGCAGCTTGGTCGAGAGGGGGATCGGGACCCAGTACTTC. Filled out from reference TRBV5-1 and TRBJ2-5, the complete variable domain reads KAGVTQTPRYLIKTRGQQVTLSCSPISGHRSVSWYQQTPGQGLQFLFEYFSETQRNKGNFPGRFSGRQFSNSRSEMNVSTLELGDSALYLCASSLVERGIGTQYFGPGTRLLVL.

The chain uses TRBV19 and TRBJ2-1; 8 nucleotides align to TRBD1. The junction had 14 bases not matched to a gene; V was cut back by 6 bases and J by 4 bases. The CDR3 has 17 amino acids. Germline values: CDR1 LNHDA, CDR2 SQIVND (reference sequence). DNA of the CDR3: TGTGCCAGTAGCTTTTTAACAGGGACAGGAGGTTACAATGAGCAGTTCTTC. It encodes CASSFLTGTGGYNEQFF.

The V gene is TRBV4-2, the J gene TRBJ1-2, with D perhaps TRBD1 (5 bases). V was trimmed by 4 bases and J by 1 base, leaving 13 bases between them. The CDR3 sequence is 15 residues long. The V gene's germline CDR1 is LGHNA and CDR2 YNFKEQ. CDR3 region: CASSPRGGGNYGYTF. The CDR3 coding sequence is TGTGCCAGCAGCCCGCGGGGTGGGGGTAACTATGGCTACACCTTC.

The chain links TRBV7-6 to TRBJ2-5; 12 nucleotides line up with TRBD2. This CDR3 spans 17 amino acids. Losses at the gene ends were 5 bases for V and 0 bases for J; bases not matched to a gene: 7. Germline assignment: CDR1 SGHVS and CDR2 FNYEAQ. CDR3 in amino acids: CASSPGLAGTYQETQYF. CDR3 nucleotide sequence: TGTGCCAGCAGCCCCGGACTAGCGGGGACTTACCAAGAGACCCAGTACTTC.

This clone appeared once. This chain connects TRBV19 to TRBJ2-7, with 9 bases fitting TRBD1. CDR1 and CDR2 from the germline V gene are LNHDA and SQIVND (reference sequence). This CDR3 is 15 amino acids long. Trimming at V came to 7 bases and at J to 2 bases, leaving 9 bases not matched to a gene. CDR3 coding DNA: TGTGCCAGTACCCCTACCGGGACAGGGCCCTACGAGCAGTACTTC. This translates into CASTPTGTGPYEQYF.

The chain employs TRBV4-1 and TRBJ2-3, with TRBD2 matching over 8 bases. This CDR3 spans 18 amino acids. Germline values: CDR1 MGHRA, CDR2 YSYEKL. V lost 4 bases to trimming and J lost 0 bases; unmatched junction nucleotides: 12. The CDR3 DNA reads TGCGCCAGCAGCCGAGACCGGGAGGGCGGTGCTAGCACAGATACGCAGTATTTT. It specifies CASSRDREGGASTDTQYF.

In DNA, the CDR3 is TGTGCCAGTATGCCCCCGGACAGGGAAAGTGAGCAGTTCTTC. Translating it yields CASMPPDRESEQFF. The chain combines TRBV19 with TRBJ2-1; TRBD1 aligns across 8 bases. Germline loops: CDR1 LNHDA, CDR2 SQIVND (reference sequence). With 7 bases clipped from V and 9 bases from J, the junction kept 11 bases outside the gene matches. This CDR3 contains 14 residues. Full variable domain (rest looked up from reference TRBV19 and TRBJ2-1): DGGITQSPKYLFRKEGQNVTLSCEQNLNHDAMYWYRQDPGQGLRLIYYSQIVNDFQKGDIAEGYSVSREKKESFPLTVTSAQKNPTAFYLCASMPPDRESEQFFGPGTRLTVL.

The rearrangement uses TRBV6-5 and TRBJ2-1; 8 bases are shared with TRBD1. V was clipped by 0 bases and J by 3 bases; unmatched bases: 4. This CDR3 is 16 amino acids long. CDR1 and CDR2 from the germline V gene are MNHEY and SVGAGI. The CDR3 bases are TGTGCCAGCAGTTACTCGATACAGGGGGTCTACAATGAGCAGTTCTTC. It specifies CASSYSIQGVYNEQFF.

Concerning this clone itself: Its ends do not fully match the called genes, so a read error is possible. The gene calls are TRBV9 and TRBJ1-4, with TRBD1 as a possible D gene (5 bases). The CDR3 is 14 amino acids. Germline V CDR1 and CDR2: SGDLS, YYNGEE. DNA of the CDR3: TGTGCCAGCAGCGTAGGCAGGGTTAATGGAAAACTGTTTTTT. Amino acids: CASSVGRVNGKLFF.

The rearrangement uses TRBV5-1 and TRBJ2-1; TRBD1 might be the D (6 bases). The V gene lost 4 bases and the J gene lost 7 bases, with 12 bases spanning the gap. The CDR3 is made up of 13 amino acids. Germline-derived CDR1 and CDR2 are SGHRS and YFSETQ. CDR3 DNA: TGCGCCAGCAGCACACTGGACAGAAATGAGCAGTTCTTC. This encodes CASSTLDRNEQFF. Full variable domain (rest looked up from reference TRBV5-1 and TRBJ2-1): KAGVTQTPRYLIKTRGQQVTLSCSPISGHRSVSWYQQTPGQGLQFLFEYFSETQRNKGNFPGRFSGRQFSNSRSEMNVSTLELGDSALYLCASSTLDRNEQFFGPGTRLTVL.

V usage is TRBV5-5 and J usage is TRBJ2-2; no clear D. CDR1 SGHKS and CDR2 YYEKEE come from the germline V gene (reference sequence). V lost 4 bases to trimming and J lost 3 bases, with 7 bases between them. The CDR3 contains 13 residues. This chain's CDR3 is CASSQHDTGELFF. In DNA, the CDR3 is TGTGCCAGCAGCCAACACGACACCGGGGAGCTGTTTTTT.

This chain links TRBV14 with TRBJ2-1, with D hard to call. Germline loops: CDR1 SGHDN, CDR2 FVKESK. The CDR3 contains 16 residues. Trimming pared 3 bases from V and 2 bases from J, leaving 14 bases between. The CDR3 region is CASSQDITDTYNEQFF. The CDR3 bases are TGTGCCAGCAGCCAGGATATAACAGACACCTACAATGAGCAGTTCTTC.

This clone was counted only a few times. The chain combines TRBV4-1 with TRBJ1-4, with D maybe TRBD1 (6 bases). Germline lookup yields CDR1 MGHRA and CDR2 YSYEKL. The CDR3 runs 14 residues. Trimming took 4 bases from V and 5 from J, leaving 11 bases between them. CDR3 nucleotides: TGCGCCAGCAGCCTTCAGCAGGGGAATGAAAAACTGTTTTTT. It encodes CASSLQQGNEKLFF.

This rearrangement joins TRBV28 to TRBJ2-1; 7 nucleotides agree with TRBD2. J gave up 7 bases and V 5 bases, and 17 bases lay outside the gene matches. The CDR3 totals 17 residues. Germline V gene lookup returns CDR1 MDHEN and CDR2 SYDVKM. The CDR3 sequence is CASSRGLGVPILNEQFF. The CDR3 nucleotides read TGTGCCAGCAGTCGAGGACTAGGGGTCCCCATACTTAATGAGCAGTTCTTC.

The genes are TRBV4-1 and TRBJ2-7; D perhaps matches TRBD2 (7 bases). With 2 bases removed from V and 5 bases from J, the gap between germline ends came to 16 bases. This CDR3 has 15 residues. Germline V gives CDR1 MGHRA, CDR2 YSYEKL. The DNA of the CDR3 is TGCGCCAGCAGCCAATTGGGGGGGCGCGGGGACGAGCAGTACTTC. Its translation is CASSQLGGRGDEQYF.